These 6 T cell receptor beta chains came from one sample sequenced in a study of T cells in Graves' hyperthyroidism and ophthalmopathy. Regions amplified from RNA transcripts were the TCR beta CDR3 regions. RT-PCR in the first round (using the HTBI primer set) targeted the TCR CDR3. TCRdb reprocessed the multiplex PCR reads via MiXCR and lists one record per CDR3 protein. The sample lists 300,000 to 400,000 distinct CDR3 sequences; about 13% were seen once. The sample was blood. The receptors originated from a woman between 18 and 29 years old with Graves' hyperthyroidism.

This clonotype was detected many times. This rearrangement joins TRBV18 to TRBJ2-5, with a tentative D call TRBD2 (5 bases). The germline gives CDR1 KGHSH, CDR2 LQKENI. V was clipped by 3 bases and J by 1 base, with 12 bases between them. This CDR3 has 15 residues. The CDR3 loop is CASSPSFAGQETQYF. The CDR3 DNA reads TGTGCCAGCTCACCGTCGTTTGCGGGCCAAGAGACCCAGTACTTC. Combining the CDR3 with reference TRBV18 and TRBJ2-5 gives the whole variable domain NAGVMQNPRHLVRRRGQEARLRCSPMKGHSHVYWYRQLPEEGLKFMVYLQKENIIDESGMPKERFSAEFPKEGPSILRIQQVVRGDSAAYFCASSPSFAGQETQYFGPGTRLLVL.

This clonotype was seen ten or more times. The genes are TRBV6-1 and TRBJ1-1, with D tentatively TRBD1 (6 bases). The CDR3 is 15 amino acids. The germline CDR1 and CDR2 sequences are MNHNS and SASEGT. Deletions cut 3 bases from V and 1 base from J, with 12 bases between. The CDR3 sequence: CASSEVGRGNTEAFF. The DNA for the CDR3 is TGTGCCAGCAGTGAGGTGGGCAGGGGGAACACTGAAGCTTTCTTT.

This clonotype came up a few times. The rearrangement joins TRBV6-1 to TRBJ2-7; TRBD1 aligns across 8 bases. The CDR3 length is 14 residues. Trimming at V came to 6 bases and at J to 5 bases, leaving 9 bases not matched to a gene. Germline V lookup: CDR1 MNHNS, CDR2 SASEGT. CDR3 in DNA: TGTGCCAGCAGGATCCGGACAGGGTACGACGAGCAGTACTTC. It yields the protein CASRIRTGYDEQYF.

This clonotype appeared a few times. The V and J genes are TRBV19 and TRBJ2-3, with 8 nucleotides matching TRBD2. Unmatched junction bases numbered 9, after V lost 5 bases and J lost 2 bases. This CDR3 has 16 residues. Per the germline V gene, CDR1 is LNHDA and CDR2 is SQIVND (reference sequence). The CDR3, as DNA: TGTGCCAGTAGTCGACGGGGGGGCCCTGACACAGATACGCAGTATTTT. It encodes CASSRRGGPDTDTQYF.

This clonotype has ten or more counts. The V and J genes are TRBV29-1 and TRBJ2-7; D uncertain. Germline values: CDR1 SQVTM, CDR2 ANQGSEA. The CDR3 consists of 13 residues. Deletions cut 3 bases from V and 0 bases from J, with 9 bases between. CDR3 in DNA: TGCAGCGTTGACGGGCAGGACTCCTACGAGCAGTACTTC. Translation gives CSVDGQDSYEQYF.

This clonotype was counted ten times or more. The chain recombines TRBV28 with TRBJ2-7, with D tentatively TRBD1 or TRBD2 (5 bases each). CDR1 is MDHEN, CDR2 SYDVKM, per germline. This CDR3 comprises 15 residues. The V gene lost 1 base and the J gene lost 2 bases, with 12 bases spanning the gap. CDR3 protein: CASSLFAGTAYEQYF. The CDR3 nucleotides read TGTGCCAGCAGTTTATTTGCAGGGACCGCCTACGAGCAGTACTTC.